The TCR beta chain under discussion was sequenced for a study of blood T cell repertoires in COVID-19. Across the study: Samples taken during acute and convalescent COVID-19 were collected in the United States, Italy and Spain. Sources were T cells, B-cell-depleted T cells, or PBMCs; the material itself was cDNA or gDNA.

Sequencing was performed with immunoSEQ multiplex PCR; in TCRdb, only in-frame clones are kept and a portion is missing. The sample includes about 100,000 clones, approximately 80% seen only once; the top ten take roughly 4.8%. A single count supports this clone. This CDR3 region has 14 residues. Trimming left V 6 bases short and J 9 bases short, with 18 bases between. The V gene's germline CDR1 is MNHEY and CDR2 SVGAGI. The sample was peripheral blood. The TCR comes from an older man with COVID-19, enrolled during active disease. The rearrangement uses TRBV6-5 and TRBJ2-1; perhaps TRBD2 as D (7 bases). The chain's CDR3 is CASSPEGGRSEQFF. For the CDR3, the DNA is TGTGCCAGCAGCCCCGAGGGGGGGCGGAGTGAGCAGTTCTTC.